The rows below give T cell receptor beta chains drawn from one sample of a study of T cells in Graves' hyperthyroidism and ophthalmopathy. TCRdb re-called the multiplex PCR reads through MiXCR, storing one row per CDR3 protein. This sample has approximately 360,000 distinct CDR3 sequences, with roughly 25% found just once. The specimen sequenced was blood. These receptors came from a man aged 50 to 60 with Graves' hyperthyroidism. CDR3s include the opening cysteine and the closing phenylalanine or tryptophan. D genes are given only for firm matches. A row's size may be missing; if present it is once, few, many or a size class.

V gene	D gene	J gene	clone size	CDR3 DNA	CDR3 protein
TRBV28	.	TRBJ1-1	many	TGTGCCAGCAGTTTACAGGGGCGGGACACTGAAGCTTTCTTT	CASSLQGRDTEAFF
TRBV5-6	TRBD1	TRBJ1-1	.	TGTGCCAGCAGGGGACAGGACACTGAAGCTTTCTTT	CASRGQDTEAFF
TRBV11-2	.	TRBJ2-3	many	TGTGCCAGCAGCGACCCCCGAGCGGGTCAAATTAATACGCAGTATTTT	CASSDPRAGQINTQYF
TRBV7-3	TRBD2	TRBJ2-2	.	TGTGCCAGCAGCTTACAGCCTAGCGGGAACACCGGGGAGCTGTTTTTT	CASSLQPSGNTGELFF
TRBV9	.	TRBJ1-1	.	TGTGCCAGCAGCCGGGACAACATGAACGCTGAAGCTTTCTTT	CASSRDNMNAEAFF
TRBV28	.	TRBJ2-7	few	TGTGCCAGCAGTCCCCTTCTCAACGAGCAGTACTTC	CASSPLLNEQYF
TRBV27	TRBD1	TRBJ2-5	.	TGTGCCAGCAGCCTGGGACAGGGGGCGCAAGAGACCCAGTACTTC	CASSLGQGAQETQYF
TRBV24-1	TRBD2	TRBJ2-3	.	TGTGCCACCAGTGAACCGGGACTAGCGGGAGGGCCGGGGACAGATACGCAGTATTTT	CATSEPGLAGGPGTDTQYF
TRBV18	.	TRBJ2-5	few	TGTGCCAGCTCACCACCCTTGTACCAAGAGACCCAGTACTTC	CASSPPLYQETQYF
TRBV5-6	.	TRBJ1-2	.	TGTGCCAGCAGCTTGGTAACGGCGCTGGACTATGGCTACACCTTC	CASSLVTALDYGYTF
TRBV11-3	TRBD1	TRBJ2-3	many	TGTGCCAGCGCAAGGGGGCGGAGCACAGATACGCAGTATTTT	CASARGRSTDTQYF
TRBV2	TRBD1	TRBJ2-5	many	TGTGCCAGCAATCTCCAGGGGGCCGGCGGTGGGGAGTACTTC	CASNLQGAGGGEYF
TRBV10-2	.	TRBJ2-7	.	TGCGCCAGCAGTGACTCAAGTTTGGAGCAGTACTTC	CASSDSSLEQYF
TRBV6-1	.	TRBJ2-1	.	TGTGCCAGCAGTGTACAGCGCAATGAGCAGTTCTTC	CASSVQRNEQFF
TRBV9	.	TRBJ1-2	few	TGTGCCAGCAGCAATAGGGAGAACTATGGCTACACCTTC	CASSNRENYGYTF
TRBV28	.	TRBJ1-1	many	TGTGCCAGCAGCATAACCGGGATTGAAGCTTTCTTT	CASSITGIEAFF
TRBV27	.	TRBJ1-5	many	TGTGCCAGCAGTTTAGTAGGCAATCAGCCCCAGCATTTT	CASSLVGNQPQHF
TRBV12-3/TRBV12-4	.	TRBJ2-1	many	TGTGCCAGCAGTTATGGCCCCCCCCGGAGGAATGAGCAGTTCTTC	CASSYGPPRRNEQFF
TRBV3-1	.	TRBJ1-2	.	TGTGCCAGCACTCGACCGGGGACTGGCTACACCTTC	CASTRPGTGYTF
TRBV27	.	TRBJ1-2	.	TGTGCCAGCAGTAGAAGCGCTAACTATGGCTACACCTTC	CASSRSANYGYTF
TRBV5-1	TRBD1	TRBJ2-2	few	TGCGCCAGCAGCCGCCAGGGGGAGAGTGCAGCCGGGGAGCTGTTTTTT	CASSRQGESAAGELFF
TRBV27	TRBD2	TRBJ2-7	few	TGTGCCAGCAGTGCTAGCGGGAGCTCCTACGAGCAGTACTTC	CASSASGSSYEQYF
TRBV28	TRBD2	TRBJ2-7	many	TGTGCCAGCAGTTTATTTAGCGGGAGCCAAACCTACGAGCAGTACTTC	CASSLFSGSQTYEQYF
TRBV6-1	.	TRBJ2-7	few	TGTGCCAGCAGTGATGGGGCGGTTCGCTCCTACGAGCAGTACTTC	CASSDGAVRSYEQYF
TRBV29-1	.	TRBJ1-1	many	TGCAGCGTTGCGGTGGGGGCGAGCACTGAAGCTTTCTTT	CSVAVGASTEAFF
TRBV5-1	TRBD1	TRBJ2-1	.	TGCGCCAGCATTCCCGGGGGACAGGGATGGGATGAGCAGTTCTTC	CASIPGGQGWDEQFF
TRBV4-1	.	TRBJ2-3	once	TGCGCCACCGGGAGCTCAGCGGCAAGCACAGATACGCAGTATTTT	CATGSSAASTDTQYF
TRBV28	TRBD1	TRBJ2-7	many	TGTGCCAGCAGTTCCCCATTCGACAGGGTCGAGCAGTACTTC	CASSSPFDRVEQYF
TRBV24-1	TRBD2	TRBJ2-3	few	TGTGCCACCAGTGCCAACAGCGGGAGGGCCGAGGATACGCAGTATTTT	CATSANSGRAEDTQYF
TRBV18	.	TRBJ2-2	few	TGTGCCAGCTCACCACCGACAGGGAGGACCACCGGGGAGCTGTTTTTT	CASSPPTGRTTGELFF
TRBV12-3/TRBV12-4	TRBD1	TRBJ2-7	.	TGTGCCAGCAGTTCCCCGACAGGGTCCCGTTACGAGCAGTACTTC	CASSSPTGSRYEQYF
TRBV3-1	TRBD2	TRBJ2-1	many	TGTGCCAGCAGCCCAAAGTCGGGGGGGTACAATGAGCAGTTCTTC	CASSPKSGGYNEQFF
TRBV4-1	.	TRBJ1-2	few	TGCGCCAGCAGCCAAGATTTGGTCGAACGGTCTGGCTACACCTTC	CASSQDLVERSGYTF
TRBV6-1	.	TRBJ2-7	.	TGTGCCAGTTTGCAGGGTTATTACGAGCAGTACTTC	CASLQGYYEQYF
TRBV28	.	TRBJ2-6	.	TGTGCGTCGTTCGGTACTGGGGCCAACGTCCTGACTTTC	CASFGTGANVLTF
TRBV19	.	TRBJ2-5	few	TGTGCCAGTAGTACGGGAAGCGGAAAGGGGGAGACCCAGTACTTC	CASSTGSGKGETQYF